These T cell receptor beta chains were read from a single sample in a study of control samples from healthy donors and cancer patients. TCRdb's copy holds only in-frame clones and misses some; the assay was immunoSEQ multiplex PCR. Of 100,000 to 150,000 clones listed, less than 90% were seen once; the top ten hold roughly 2%. Input material: blood. All receptors come from a man aged 18 to 30 in good health. The CDR3 runs from the conserved cysteine through the conserved F or W. The order of the fields is D gene, V gene, clone size, J gene, CDR3 protein, CDR3 DNA. A D gene is named only where the DNA matches it firmly. A clone size is listed for some rows: how often the clone was seen (once, few, many), or a class if it is expanded.

>.|TRBV24-1|.|TRBJ2-2
CATSGPNTGELFF
TGTGCCACCAGTGGGCCAAACACCGGGGAGCTGTTTTTT
>TRBD2|TRBV7-9|.|TRBJ2-5
CASSPIAGGRETQYF
TGTGCCAGCAGCCCGATAGCGGGAGGGCGCGAGACCCAGTACTTC
>.|TRBV21-1|once|TRBJ1-1
CASSKDGRGRGTEAFF
TGTGCCAGCAGCAAAGACGGCAGGGGGCGGGGAACTGAAGCTTTCTTT
>TRBD1|TRBV6-5|.|TRBJ1-1
CASSYGRQGTEAFF
TGTGCCAGCAGTTACGGGCGACAGGGCACTGAAGCTTTCTTT
>TRBD1|TRBV7-9|.|TRBJ1-5
CASSSHGDRSHQPQHF
TGTGCCAGCAGCTCCCATGGGGACAGGTCCCATCAGCCCCAGCATTTT
>.|TRBV4-2|.|TRBJ1-5
CASSQDRVNQPQHF
TGTGCCAGCAGCCAAGACAGGGTGAATCAGCCCCAGCATTTT
>.|TRBV12-3/TRBV12-4|.|TRBJ1-3
CASRQGLNTIYF
TGTGCCAGCAGGCAGGGGTTAAACACCATATATTTT
>.|TRBV30|.|TRBJ2-7
CAWSVGSSPTYEQYF
TGTGCCTGGAGTGTAGGGTCTAGCCCAACCTACGAGCAGTACTTC
>.|TRBV11-2|.|TRBJ2-6
CASSLDRGSYRGGANVLTF
TGTGCCAGCAGCTTAGATCGGGGCAGTTACCGAGGAGGGGCCAACGTCCTGACTTTC
>.|TRBV18|.|TRBJ2-1
CASSPAGMSYNEQFF
TGTGCCAGCTCACCCGCAGGGATGTCCTACAATGAGCAGTTCTTC
>.|TRBV5-1|.|TRBJ2-7
CASSYDGAYEQYF
TGCGCCAGCAGCTATGACGGAGCCTACGAGCAGTACTTC
>.|TRBV27|.|TRBJ1-1
CASSLRDTLNTEAFF
TGTGCCAGCAGTTTGAGGGACACCTTGAACACTGAAGCTTTCTTT
>.|TRBV12-3/TRBV12-4|once|TRBJ1-3
CASSPLGGNTIYF
TGTGCCAGCAGTCCCCTGGGCGGAAACACCATATATTTT
>TRBD1|TRBV9|.|TRBJ1-2
CASSVEAITGDGYTF
TGTGCCAGCAGCGTAGAAGCAATCACAGGGGATGGCTACACCTTC
>.|TRBV27|.|TRBJ1-2
CASSLYREGSHGYTF
TGTGCCAGCAGTTTATACCGGGAGGGGAGCCATGGCTACACCTTC
>.|TRBV15|.|TRBJ1-1
CATSRVESWGEAFF
TGTGCCACCAGCAGAGTCGAGTCCTGGGGTGAAGCTTTCTTT
>TRBD2|TRBV4-1|.|TRBJ2-5
CASSQDLVAGGSQETQYF
TGCGCCAGCAGCCAAGATCTGGTTGCGGGAGGCTCGCAAGAGACCCAGTACTTC
>TRBD1|TRBV11-2|.|TRBJ2-2
CASSKVDRGLASGELFF
TGTGCCAGCAGCAAAGTGGACAGGGGACTCGCGAGTGGGGAGCTGTTTTTT
>.|TRBV18|.|TRBJ2-1
CASSPLDARRNEQFF
TGTGCCAGCTCACCACTTGATGCCAGGAGGAATGAGCAGTTCTTC
>.|TRBV30|.|TRBJ1-1
CAWKVRDILTEAFF
TGTGCCTGGAAGGTCCGGGACATCTTAACTGAAGCTTTCTTT
>TRBD1|TRBV6-5|.|TRBJ1-1
CASSPGQGYTEAFF
TGTGCCAGCAGCCCCGGACAGGGGTACACTGAAGCTTTCTTT
>.|TRBV7-3|.|TRBJ2-2
CASSLKRATGELFF
TGTGCCAGCAGCTTAAAAAGGGCGACCGGGGAGCTGTTTTTT
>.|TRBV18|.|TRBJ2-7
CASSLASVDEQYF
TGTGCCAGCTCACTCGCTAGCGTCGACGAGCAGTACTTC
>.|TRBV7-6|.|TRBJ1-2
CASSTLEGQGYGYTF
TGTGCCAGCAGCACCCTGGAAGGTCAAGGCTATGGCTACACCTTC
>TRBD1|TRBV5-4|.|TRBJ1-6
CASSLTGGSLFNSPLHF
TGTGCCAGCAGCTTGACAGGGGGGTCCCTCTTTAATTCACCCCTCCACTTT
>TRBD1|TRBV25-1|.|TRBJ1-1
CASSAGTVAIEAFF
TGTGCCAGCAGTGCAGGGACAGTTGCTATTGAAGCTTTCTTT
>.|TRBV9|.|TRBJ1-1
CASSPSPGLTEAFF
TGTGCCAGCAGCCCTTCGCCGGGACTCACTGAAGCTTTCTTT
>TRBD1|TRBV7-2|.|TRBJ1-2
CASSSGTGGWYGYTF
TGTGCCAGCAGTTCCGGGACAGGGGGATGGTATGGCTACACCTTC
>.|TRBV7-8|.|TRBJ1-2
CASSLAGRSIDYGYTF
TGTGCCAGCAGCTTAGCGGGCCGGTCCATTGACTATGGCTACACCTTC
>TRBD1|TRBV6-5|.|TRBJ1-1
CASTPYRGPTEAFF
TGTGCCAGCACCCCTTACAGGGGTCCCACTGAAGCTTTCTTT
>TRBD2|TRBV27|.|TRBJ2-4
CASSLRGLGAIQYF
TGTGCCAGCAGTTTACGGGGACTAGGGGCCATTCAGTACTTC
>TRBD1|TRBV7-3|.|TRBJ1-4
CASSLGGQGSTNEKLFF
TGTGCCAGCAGCTTAGGTGGACAGGGTTCAACTAATGAAAAACTGTTTTTT
>.|TRBV9|once|TRBJ1-5
CASSVGWSNQPQHF
TGTGCCAGCAGCGTTGGGTGGAGCAATCAGCCCCAGCATTTT
>TRBD1|TRBV11-2|.|TRBJ1-4
CASSYGQGYEKLFF
TGTGCCAGCAGCTACGGACAGGGATATGAAAAACTGTTTTTT
>TRBD1|TRBV28|.|TRBJ1-3
CASSPITGGRNTIYF
TGTGCCAGCAGTCCAATTACAGGGGGCAGAAACACCATATATTTT
>.|TRBV6-6|few|TRBJ2-7
CASGVQGISYEQYF
TGTGCCAGTGGCGTCCAAGGGATTTCCTACGAGCAGTACTTC
>.|TRBV6-4|.|TRBJ1-6
CASSDSTETGHNSPLHF
TGTGCCAGCAGTGACTCGACAGAGACAGGACATAATTCACCCCTCCACTTT
>TRBD2|TRBV2|.|TRBJ2-7
CASRPTSGGDRRQYF
TGTGCCAGCAGGCCCACTAGCGGGGGGGATAGACGGCAGTACTTC
>.|TRBV5-1|.|TRBJ1-1
CASSLDPNTEAFF
TGCGCCAGCAGCTTGGACCCTAACACTGAAGCTTTCTTT
>.|TRBV30|.|TRBJ1-2
CAWSHTSGNGYTF
TGTGCCTGGAGTCACACCTCAGGGAATGGCTACACCTTC
>.|TRBV15|.|TRBJ2-1
CATSRGRGGHNEQFF
TGTGCCACCAGCAGAGGGAGAGGAGGACACAATGAGCAGTTCTTC